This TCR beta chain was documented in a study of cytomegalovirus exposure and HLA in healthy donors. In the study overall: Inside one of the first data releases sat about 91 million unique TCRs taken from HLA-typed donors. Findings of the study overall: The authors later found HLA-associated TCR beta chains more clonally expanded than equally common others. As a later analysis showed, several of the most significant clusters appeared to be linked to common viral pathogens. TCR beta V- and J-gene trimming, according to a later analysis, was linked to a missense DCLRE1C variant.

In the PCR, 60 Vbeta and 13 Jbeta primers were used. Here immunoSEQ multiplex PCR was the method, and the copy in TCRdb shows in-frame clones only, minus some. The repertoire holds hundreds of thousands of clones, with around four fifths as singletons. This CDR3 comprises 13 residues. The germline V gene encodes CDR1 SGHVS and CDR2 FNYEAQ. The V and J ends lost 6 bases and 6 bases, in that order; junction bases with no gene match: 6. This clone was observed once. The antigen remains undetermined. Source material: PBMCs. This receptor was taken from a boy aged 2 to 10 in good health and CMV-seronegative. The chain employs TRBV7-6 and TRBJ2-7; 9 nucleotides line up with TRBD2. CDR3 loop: CASSPGLAREQYF. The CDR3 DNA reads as TGTGCCAGCAGTCCGGGACTAGCTCGCGAGCAGTACTTC.